These 26 T cell receptor beta chains originate from one sample sequenced in a study of OX40 agonist ivuxolimab in advanced cancers. Measured with immunoSEQ multiplex PCR; TCRdb has only the in-frame clones, and not every one. The sample has fewer than 85,000 clones; 75% to 80% are singletons. The sample was CD4+ or CD8+ T cells sorted from blood, taken in a trial of the OX40 agonist ivuxolimab. Receptors originate from an adult with an advanced solid tumor such as melanoma, head and neck, liver or kidney cancer.

V and J are TRBV18 and TRBJ1-1; D unclear. The CDR3 runs to 14 residues. Germline V CDR1 and CDR2: KGHSH, LQKENI. Trimming pared 3 bases from V and 5 bases from J, leaving 13 bases between. CDR3 nucleotides: TGTGCCAGCTCACCGTCTGGGTTTTGGACTGAAGCTTTCTTT. Protein: CASSPSGFWTEAFF.

This clone was found once. This chain links TRBV6-6 with TRBJ2-7, with D possibly being TRBD2 (6 bases). Trimming removed 0 bases at V and 5 bases at J, with 11 bases between. Germline CDR1 MNHNY, CDR2 SVGAGI (reference sequence). CDR3 length: 14 amino acids. The CDR3 nucleotides read TGTGCCAGCAGTTACTCACGAGGGAGGAACGAGCAGTACTTC. This encodes CASSYSRGRNEQYF.

The chain is built from TRBV7-9 and TRBJ2-7; weak D call: TRBD2 (6 bases). The CDR3 spans 13 residues. Trimming shortened V by 1 base and J by 3 bases, and 7 bases separated the two germline ends. Germline CDR1 is SEHNR and CDR2 is FQNEAQ (reference sequence). The CDR3 DNA reads TGTGCCAGCAGCTTAGGAGCGGGCTACGAGCAGTACTTC. The encoded protein is CASSLGAGYEQYF. The whole variable domain, filled in from reference TRBV7-9 and TRBJ2-7, reads DTGVSQNPRHKITKRGQNVTFRCDPISEHNRLYWYRQTLGQGPEFLTYFQNEAQLEKSRLLSDRFSAERPKGSFSTLEIQRTEQGDSAMYLCASSLGAGYEQYFGPGTRLTVT.

The chain uses TRBV7-3 and TRBJ2-1; D gene uncertain. The CDR3 is 16 amino acids. Germline assignment: CDR1 SGHTA and CDR2 FQGTGA. V gave up 5 bases and J gave up 8 bases, with 22 bases separating them. The CDR3 sequence: CASSPTFDPPLDEQFF. CDR3 bases: TGTGCCAGCAGCCCAACCTTCGATCCTCCTTTGGATGAGCAGTTCTTC.

The chain is built from TRBV19 and TRBJ2-3; 7 bases map to TRBD2. The CDR3 is made up of 17 amino acids. Germline V gene data show CDR1 as LNHDA and CDR2 as SQIVND (reference sequence). The J segment lost 0 bases and the V segment lost 3 bases, leaving 9 bases of the junction unmatched. The CDR3 is CASSIYAGAGSTDTQYF. For the CDR3, the DNA is TGTGCCAGTAGTATTTACGCGGGAGCTGGTAGCACAGATACGCAGTATTTT.

The V gene is TRBV5-1, the J gene TRBJ2-5; a weak D match, TRBD2 (6 bases). This CDR3 has 15 residues. Trimming shortened V by 6 bases and J by 1 base, and 16 bases separated the two germline ends. CDR1 is SGHRS and CDR2 is YFSETQ in the germline V gene. In nucleotides, the CDR3 is TGCGCCAGCACCATTGGAGGGGTCCGCCAAGAGACCCAGTACTTC. This encodes CASTIGGVRQETQYF.

This rearrangement joins TRBV27 to TRBJ2-7; 15 bases are a match to TRBD2. The ends lost 6 bases at V and 5 bases at J; junction bases unmatched: 8. The CDR3 runs to 16 residues. Germline-derived CDR1 and CDR2 are MNHEY and SMNVEV (reference sequence). The CDR3 sequence is CASRTTGLAGGHEQYF. DNA of the CDR3: TGTGCCAGCAGAACAACGGGACTAGCGGGAGGACACGAGCAGTACTTC.

The chain recombines TRBV7-3 with TRBJ2-1; 9 bases are a match to TRBD2. The CDR3 has 16 residues. Trimming at V came to 9 bases and at J to 9 bases, leaving 18 bases not matched to a gene. CDR1 is SGHTA and CDR2 is FQGTGA in the germline V gene. As DNA, the CDR3 is TGTGCCAGTTCCCACTTAGCGGGAGCCCATCCAAGTGAGCAGTTCTTC. It encodes CASSHLAGAHPSEQFF.

The chain joins TRBV19 to TRBJ2-6; no clear D gene. The CDR3 is 13 residues long. Trimming removed 6 bases from V and 2 bases from J, with 5 bases in between. Germline V gives CDR1 LNHDA, CDR2 SQIVND (reference sequence). The DNA of the CDR3 is TGTGCCAGTAGACAAGCTGGGGCCAACGTCCTGACTTTC. It specifies CASRQAGANVLTF.

V and J are TRBV6-5 and TRBJ2-5; 8 bases line up with TRBD1. CDR3 length equals 15 residues. V shed 6 bases, J shed 2 bases, and the junction held 8 bases outside the gene matches. Per the germline V gene, CDR1 is MNHEY and CDR2 is SVGAGI. CDR3 residues: CASRAGGLGQETQYF. The CDR3 nucleotides are TGTGCCAGCAGGGCAGGGGGCTTGGGTCAAGAGACCCAGTACTTC.

There are a few counts of this clone. V is TRBV5-6 and J is TRBJ2-7; no clear D gene. CDR3 length: 15 amino acids. Germline V CDR1 and CDR2: SGHDT, YYEEEE. Trimming shortened V by 1 base and J by 6 bases, and 17 bases separated the two germline ends. CDR3 protein: CASSLKGIISGEQYF. CDR3 coding DNA: TGTGCCAGCAGCTTGAAAGGGATTATTTCCGGCGAGCAGTACTTC.

The V call is TRBV28, the J call TRBJ2-7; TRBD2 might be the D (5 bases). Trimming pared 2 bases from V and 0 bases from J, leaving 11 bases between. The CDR3 is 15 amino acids. CDR1 and CDR2 (germline): MDHEN, SYDVKM. CDR3 in DNA: TGTGCCAGCAGTTTAGACATAGCGTCCTCCTACGAGCAGTACTTC. Translating gives CASSLDIASSYEQYF.

This chain links TRBV4-2 with TRBJ1-1; unclear D gene. This CDR3 has 18 amino acids. Trimming took off 0 bases at V and 3 bases at J, with 20 bases between the two ends. The V gene's germline CDR1 is LGHNA and CDR2 YNFKEQ. DNA of the CDR3: TGTGCCAGCAGCCAAGATGGCGGGCGGGGAAGAAAACACACTGAAGCTTTCTTT. This sequence encodes CASSQDGGRGRKHTEAFF.

The V call is TRBV27, the J call TRBJ2-7; D remains unclear. Deletions cut 7 bases from V and 6 bases from J, with 1 base between. CDR1 and CDR2 (germline): MNHEY, SMNVEV (reference sequence). This CDR3 contains 8 residues. CDR3 loop: CASTEQYF. CDR3 bases: TGTGCCAGCACCGAGCAGTACTTC.

The J gene is TRBJ1-5, the V gene TRBV2; 12 positions match TRBD1. Germline values: CDR1 SNHLY, CDR2 FYNNEI. The V segment lost 8 bases and the J segment 7 bases; nucleotides outside the gene matches: 6. This CDR3 comprises 14 residues. The CDR3 nucleotides read TGTGCCAGCCGGGACAGGGGGCTGATCCAGCCCCAGCATTTT. Translated, it gives CASRDRGLIQPQHF.

V is TRBV20-1 and J is TRBJ2-1; D is perhaps TRBD1 (6 bases). The CDR3 totals 10 residues. Germline CDR1 and CDR2: DFQATT and SNEGSKA (reference sequence). Trimming took 2 bases from V and 15 from J, leaving 11 bases between them. The chain's CDR3 is CSARRQALFF. The DNA for the CDR3 is TGCAGTGCTAGAAGACAGGCTCTGTTCTTC.

V and J are TRBV11-3 and TRBJ2-3; D unclear. V lost 4 bases, J lost 1 base, and 3 bases lay in between. CDR3 length: 12 amino acids. Germline V gene data show CDR1 as SGHNT and CDR2 as YENEEA. In DNA form, the CDR3 reads TGTGCCAGCAGCTCGGGCACAGATACGCAGTATTTT. Encoded protein: CASSSGTDTQYF.

The chain employs TRBV11-1 and TRBJ1-2, with a tentative D call TRBD1 (5 bases). The length of the CDR3 is 14 residues. Trimming cost V 2 bases and J 4 bases, with 11 bases left between them. Germline CDR1 and CDR2: SGHAT and FQDESV (reference sequence). The CDR3 DNA sequence: TGTGCCAGCAGCTTACTCCGGGGGTCCTATGGCTACACCTTC. This sequence encodes CASSLLRGSYGYTF.

The chain employs TRBV11-2 and TRBJ1-1, with 7 bases fitting TRBD1. The CDR3 spans 16 residues. Trimming at V came to 3 bases and at J to 0 bases, leaving 7 bases not matched to a gene. Germline CDR1 and CDR2: SGHAT and FQNNGV. The CDR3 nucleotides are TGTGCCAGCAGCTTGCGGACAGGAGGCTTGAACACTGAAGCTTTCTTT. This gives the protein CASSLRTGGLNTEAFF.

The CDR3 bases are TGCGCCAGCAGCCCAGGACGGAATTCTAACTATGGCTACACCTTC. It is translated as CASSPGRNSNYGYTF. The J gene is TRBJ1-2, the V gene TRBV4-1; no clear D. Germline CDR1 is MGHRA and CDR2 is YSYEKL. The V end lost 4 bases, the J end lost 0 bases, and 12 bases lay between the germline ends. The CDR3 sequence is 15 residues long.

This clone was seen a single time. The V and J genes are TRBV5-1 and TRBJ1-4; D is undetermined. V gave up 0 bases and J gave up 5 bases, with 11 bases separating them. The CDR3 is made up of 15 amino acids. The germline V gene has CDR1 SGHRS and CDR2 YFSETQ. The CDR3 protein is CASSLEDTPNEKLFF. The DNA of the CDR3 is TGCGCCAGCAGCTTGGAAGACACTCCAAATGAAAAACTGTTTTTT.

This clone was seen a single time. The chain links TRBV28 to TRBJ2-7; D is unclear. V lost 5 bases and J 3 bases, leaving 5 bases between the germline ends. The CDR3 loop spans 11 amino acids. Germline V gene sequence: CDR1 MDHEN, CDR2 SYDVKM. CDR3 DNA sequence: TGTGCCAGCAGTAAATTCTACGAGCAGTACTTC. Protein sequence: CASSKFYEQYF.

The chain has TRBV13 and TRBJ1-1, with no clear D. The V gene lost 5 bases and the J gene lost 4 bases, with 11 bases spanning the gap. The CDR3 contains 13 residues. CDR1 and CDR2 from the germline V gene are PRHDT and FYEKMQ (reference sequence). In DNA, the CDR3 is TGTGCCAGCAGCCCAAGGCCTAGCACTGAAGCTTTCTTT. It yields the protein CASSPRPSTEAFF. Supplemented by reference TRBV13 and TRBJ1-1, the full variable domain reads AAGVIQSPRHLIKEKRETATLKCYPIPRHDTVYWYQQGPGQDPQFLISFYEKMQSDKGSIPDRFSAQQFSDYHSELNMSSLELGDSALYFCASSPRPSTEAFFGQGTRLTVV.

As regards this clone: One end of the junction is discordant with germline, which a read error may explain. The chain has TRBV5-8 and TRBJ2-2; D remains ambiguous. The CDR3 extends over 15 amino acids. The V gene's germline CDR1 is SGHTS and CDR2 YDEGEE. DNA of the CDR3: TGTGCCAGCAACTTGGGTCGCACCTACACCGGGGAGCTGTTTTTT. Translating gives CASNLGRTYTGELFF.

This clone occurred once. The rearrangement links TRBV19 to TRBJ2-6; D gene uncertain. The CDR3 is 13 amino acids. Per the germline V gene, CDR1 is LNHDA and CDR2 is SQIVND (reference sequence). Trimming cost V 5 bases and J 1 base, with 3 bases left between them. CDR3 sequence (DNA): TGTGCCAGTAGTCAGTCTGGGGCCAACGTCCTGACTTTC. It specifies CASSQSGANVLTF.

This clone was seen only a few times. The rearrangement uses TRBV11-3 and TRBJ2-7; weak D call: TRBD1 (5 bases). The germline V gene has CDR1 SGHNT and CDR2 YENEEA. Trimming shortened V by 0 bases and J by 7 bases, and 13 bases separated the two germline ends. This CDR3 comprises 14 residues. The CDR3 protein is CASSLEPGPSEQYF. DNA of the CDR3: TGTGCCAGCAGCTTAGAACCAGGGCCCTCGGAGCAGTACTTC.